These T cell receptor beta chains were read from a single sample in a study of blood T cell repertoires in COVID-19. Clones were sequenced by immunoSEQ multiplex PCR, and TCRdb holds only the in-frame ones, with some missing. The sample lists roughly 220,000 clones; approximately 90% were seen once. The specimen sequenced was PBMCs or T cells enriched from blood (not recorded which). Every receptor here comes from a young woman in a cohort exposed to, infected with or recovered from COVID-19 (not recorded which). Each CDR3 is given with its conserved first and last residue.

CASQGQENTEAFF	TRBV27	TRBJ1-1
CASSPTSGGTYNEQFF	TRBV28	TRBJ2-1
CASSARPGYETQYF	TRBV11-2	TRBJ2-5
CASSHGLAGGLGTGELFF	TRBV6-6	TRBJ2-2
CASSDPRGNEQFF	TRBV5-1	TRBJ2-1
CASSYSGQGAEEQYF	TRBV6-5	TRBJ2-7
CASSLGQGVLEEAFF	TRBV11-3	TRBJ1-1
CASSWVDRVPNSPLHF	TRBV2	TRBJ1-6
CASSFPGLAGGPQETQYF	TRBV5-1	TRBJ2-5
CSVAFAGNTGELFF	TRBV29-1	TRBJ2-2
CASSPSGRVSTGELFF	TRBV7-6	TRBJ2-2
CASSVEQDTEAFF	TRBV9	TRBJ1-1
CASSPQPGTGDTGELFF	TRBV18	TRBJ2-2
CASAQQGVTGELFF	TRBV12-5	TRBJ2-2
CASSPTPGGTNEKLFF	TRBV18	TRBJ1-4
CASSDTSSYNEQFF	TRBV2	TRBJ2-1
CASKQSYTKNIQYF	TRBV2	TRBJ2-4
CASSYSEDSLYEQYF	TRBV6-2/TRBV6-3	TRBJ2-7
CASSLGTVNTEAFF	TRBV7-9	TRBJ1-1
CASSIAGVGKNIQYF	TRBV19	TRBJ2-4
CASSLGGLPTEAFF	TRBV27	TRBJ1-1
CASSDAVLKNTGELFF	TRBV2	TRBJ2-2
CASSPKTGATDTGELFF	TRBV5-1	TRBJ2-2
CASSIVLMGQNGYTF	TRBV19	TRBJ1-2
CASSSRAGGPFF	TRBV6-5	TRBJ2-1
CASSPGTAGYEQYF	TRBV18	TRBJ2-7
CASSIRSPNTIYF	TRBV19	TRBJ1-3
CASTRTRGIYEQYF	TRBV11-3	TRBJ2-7
CASSLAAYNEQFF	TRBV19	TRBJ2-1